This T cell receptor beta chain was found in a study of Ad26.COV2.S vaccination and SARS-CoV-2 variants. Study context: Participant was drawn from the COV1001 Ad26.COV2.S trial arm. Ad26.COV2.S shots went into the muscle once or twice, 56 days apart.

Trimming removed 1 base from V and 8 bases from J; junction bases left unmatched: 2. Germline V gene sequence: CDR1 MGHRA, CDR2 YSYEKL. The CDR3 has 14 residues. Treatment: around 19 received Ad26.COV2.S at low or high dose, single or two shots; roughly five received placebo; per-sample allocation not given. Collection of samples fell on day 63 after the first vaccine or placebo injection. This Boston cohort included adults aged 18-55 years. Sequenced by immunoSEQ multiplex PCR; TCRdb stores in-frame clones only, minus some. This table holds 400,000 to 500,000 clones, over 75% found once. The chain recombines TRBV4-1 with TRBJ1-6; TRBD1 matches at 7 bases. The sample in question was peripheral blood, obtained in a trial of Ad26.COV2.S vaccine versus placebo. This TCR was recovered from a person aged 18 to 59 who received the Ad26.COV2.S COVID-19 vaccine or a placebo. Here the CDR3 reads CASSQGTGYSPLHF. The CDR3 DNA is TGCGCCAGCAGCCAAGGGACAGGTTATTCACCCCTCCACTTT.